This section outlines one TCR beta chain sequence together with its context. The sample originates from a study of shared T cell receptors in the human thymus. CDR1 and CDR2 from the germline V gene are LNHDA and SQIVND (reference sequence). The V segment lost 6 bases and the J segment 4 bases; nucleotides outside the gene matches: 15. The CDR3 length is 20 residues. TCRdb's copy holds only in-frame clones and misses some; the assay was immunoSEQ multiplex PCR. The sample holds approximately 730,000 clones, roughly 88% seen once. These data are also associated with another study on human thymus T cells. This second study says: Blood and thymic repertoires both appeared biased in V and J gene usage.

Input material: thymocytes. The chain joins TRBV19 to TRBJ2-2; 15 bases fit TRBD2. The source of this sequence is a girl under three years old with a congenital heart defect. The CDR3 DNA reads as TGTGCCAGTAGACCGGCCGTAGGACTAGCGGGGGGGCCTGGCACCGGGGAGCTGTTTTTT. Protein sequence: CASRPAVGLAGGPGTGELFF. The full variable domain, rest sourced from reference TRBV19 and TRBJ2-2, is DGGITQSPKYLFRKEGQNVTLSCEQNLNHDAMYWYRQDPGQGLRLIYYSQIVNDFQKGDIAEGYSVSREKKESFPLTVTSAQKNPTAFYLCASRPAVGLAGGPGTGELFFGEGSRLTVL.